These 2 T cell receptor gamma chains originate from one sample sequenced in a study of human gamma delta and Vdelta1 T cells. TCRdb re-called clones from the PCR reads via CATT. The sample has 850 to 1,000 gamma-chain clones; more than 3.5% are singletons. Material for sequencing was naive CD27+ Vdelta1 gamma-delta T cells from blood. The receptors here all came from a human donor in good health.

This clone was detected only a few times. This chain joins TRGV5 and TRGJ1 or TRGJ2. Germline V gene data show CDR1 as VINAFY and CDR2 as YDVSNSKD. This CDR3 has 14 residues. With 0 bases clipped from V and 4 bases from J, the junction kept 6 bases outside the gene matches. In nucleotides, the CDR3 is TGTGCCACCTGGGACAGGCGCAGCTATTATAAGAAACTCTTT. This encodes CATWDRRSYYKKLF.

This clone is deemed medium-sized. A read error is the likely source, as a far larger clone sits one nucleotide away. Other DNA sequences in this sample translate to the same CDR3. V usage is TRGV9 and J usage is TRGJ1 or TRGJ2. This CDR3 comprises 11 residues. Germline assignment: CDR1 GITISATS and CDR2 ISYDGTV (reference sequence). The CDR3 sequence: CALWEVGKKLF. In DNA, the CDR3 is TGTGCCTTGTGGGAGGTTGGCAAGAAACTATTT.